Reported below is one T cell receptor (beta chain). The data belong to a study of control samples from healthy donors and cancer patients. The CDR3 totals 15 residues. V lost 6 bases to trimming and J lost 4 bases, with 18 bases between them. Germline assignment: CDR1 MNHEY and CDR2 SMNVEV (reference sequence). Assay: immunoSEQ multiplex PCR; the TCRdb copy retains only in-frame clones and omits some. The sample shows some 130,000 clones, about 93% of them seen only once. This chain uses TRBV27 with TRBJ1-1; D not resolved. Sequences were obtained from blood. This sequence was found in a man between 40 and 49 years old in good health. Here the CDR3 DNA reads TGTGCCAGCAGCCCTCTCCCCCCCCGAGGCACTGAAGCTTTCTTT. As protein: CASSPLPPRGTEAFF.